This TCR beta chain was observed in a study of cytomegalovirus exposure and HLA in healthy donors. General study findings and limits: A later analysis linked a missense DCLRE1C variant to TCR beta V- and J-gene trimming. The classifier reportedly diagnosed cytomegalovirus status with high sensitivity and specificity. Indistinguishable V segments, including TRBV6-2 and TRBV6-3, were excluded.

Germline CDR1 MNHEY, CDR2 SVGAGI. The V gene lost 6 bases and the J gene lost 8 bases, with 10 bases spanning the gap. The CDR3 contains 12 residues. In this sample, this clone turned up a few times. The target antigen is unknown. It was with 60 Vbeta and 13 Jbeta primers that the PCR ran. Libraries were prepared by immunoSEQ multiplex PCR; TCRdb keeps only in-frame clonotypes and omits some of them. Of roughly 110,000 clones listed, under 80% are singletons. Sequences were obtained from PBMCs. This chain links TRBV6-5 with TRBJ1-4, with D perhaps matching TRBD1 (5 bases). The TCR comes from a woman in her thirties or forties in good health and CMV-seropositive. The CDR3 sequence is CASRSGLEKLFF. CDR3 nucleotides: TGTGCCAGCAGGTCAGGGTTGGAAAAACTGTTTTTT.